The 20 T cell receptor beta chains presented below share a single source sample, sequenced in a study of T cells in women clearing cervical HPV infection. Sequencing used immunoSEQ multiplex PCR; TCRdb keeps in-frame clones, though not all of them. This sample contains roughly 20,000 clones. What was sequenced was blood buffy coat. The receptors shown here come from a woman aged 18 to 75 with a cervical HPV16 infection that either progressed to CIN3+ or cleared (not recorded which).

In the case of this clone: The CDR3 end is not reached by the read, which stops 3 residues before it; the germline J gene fills it in. V is TRBV7-2 and J is TRBJ2-4, with D tentatively TRBD2 (6 bases). Germline V gene data show CDR1 as SGHTA and CDR2 as FQGNSA. There are 15 residues in the CDR3. CDR3 bases read: TGTGCCAGCAGCTTCCCCGGAGGGGAGCTATCCGGT. It encodes CASSFPGGELSG. The whole CDR3 is CASSFPGGELSGQYF.

As regards this clone: The read gets to within 3 residues of the CDR3 end, and the germline J gene fills in the rest. The V call is TRBV7-3, the J call TRBJ1-2; no reliable D call. The V gene lost 3 bases and the J gene lost 6 bases, with 11 bases spanning the gap. This CDR3 has 13 residues. Germline lookup yields CDR1 SGHTA and CDR2 FQGTGA. CDR3 sequence reads: CASSFGGFDGYTF. The CDR3 bases that were read are TGTGCCAGCAGCTTTGGAGGGTTCGATGGC.

Notes on this clone: The DNA ends 3 residues before the CDR3 does, and the rest of the CDR3 is filled in from the germline J gene. This chain links TRBV30 with TRBJ1-2; D gene unclear. Germline-derived CDR1 and CDR2 are GTSNPN and SVGIG (reference sequence). The CDR3 extends over 11 amino acids. Trimming took off 5 bases at V and 4 bases at J, with 8 bases between the two ends. The CDR3 is CAWGLRYGYTF. The sequenced CDR3 bases are TGTGCCTGGGGGCTTCGCTATGGC.

Of note for this clone: The CDR3 is cut off 3 residues early in the read; its end comes from the germline J gene. The rearrangement joins TRBV7-8 to TRBJ2-3, with 14 bases lining up with TRBD2. The germline gives CDR1 SGHVS, CDR2 FQNEAQ. V dropped 6 bases and J dropped 6; count of bases not matched to a gene: 8. The CDR3 is made up of 16 amino acids. The CDR3 DNA, read in part, is TGTGCCAGCAGAATGACTAGCGGGGGGGCCTTGGATACG. Amino acid sequence: CASRMTSGGALDT. In full, the CDR3 is CASRMTSGGALDTQYF.

As for this clone: Read sequence stops 3 residues before the CDR3 end, and the germline J gene provides the missing end. This sequence joins TRBV30 and TRBJ2-2; D possibly corresponds to TRBD1 (6 bases). The CDR3 is 16 amino acids. Germline V gene data show CDR1 as GTSNPN and CDR2 as SVGIG (reference sequence). CDR3 region: CAWTQGLGQPNEKLFF. The CDR3 bases that were read are TGTGCCTGGACCCAGGGGCTGGGCCAGCCAAATGAAAAG.

This clone ranks as medium-sized in terms of frequency. From the germline J gene comes the end of the CDR3, since the read stops 3 residues before it. J is TRBJ2-7 and V is TRBV2; 7 bases are a match to TRBD2. Germline assignment: CDR1 SNHLY and CDR2 FYNNEI. The CDR3 is made up of 15 amino acids. The V segment lost 4 bases and the J segment 0 bases; nucleotides outside the gene matches: 6. The DNA read from the CDR3 is TGTGCCAGCAGTGTTGGGCGGGGGTTCTCCTACGAG. Its protein product is CASSVGRGFSYE. The entire CDR3 reads CASSVGRGFSYEQYF.

Details on this clone: The DNA ends 3 residues before the CDR3 does, and the rest of the CDR3 is filled in from the germline J gene. The rearrangement links TRBV5-1 to TRBJ1-5, with 7 bases lining up with TRBD1. V trimming: 0 bases; J trimming: 8 bases; junction bases outside the gene matches: 5. This CDR3 comprises 14 residues. Germline values: CDR1 SGHRS, CDR2 YFSETQ. The CDR3 spells CASSLGQGDEPQHF. Incomplete CDR3 DNA: TGCGCCAGCAGCTTGGGTCAGGGGGATGAGCCC. The full variable domain, in which reference TRBV5-1 and TRBJ1-5 provide the parts outside the CDR3, is KAGVTQTPRYLIKTRGQQVTLSCSPISGHRSVSWYQQTPGQGLQFLFEYFSETQRNKGNFPGRFSGRQFSNSRSEMNVSTLELGDSALYLCASSLGQGDEPQHFGDGTRLSIL.

The CDR3 here is CASSQVAGRGSNTEAFF. The sequenced part of the CDR3 DNA is TGTGCCAGCAGCCAAGTTGCCGGCCGAGGGTCGAACACTGAA. This chain connects TRBV4-2 to TRBJ1-1; D is unresolved. The CDR3 end lies 3 residues beyond the end of the read and is filled in from the germline J gene. Germline V gives CDR1 LGHNA, CDR2 YNFKEQ. This CDR3 comprises 17 residues. Trimming cost V 1 base and J 1 base, with 16 bases left between them.

Points on this clone: The read ends 3 residues early relative to the CDR3; the germline J gene fills the gap. The chain couples TRBV30 to TRBJ1-2; 7 nucleotides line up with TRBD1. There are 13 residues in the CDR3. Germline V CDR1 and CDR2: GTSNPN, SVGIG (reference sequence). Incomplete CDR3 DNA: TGTGCCTGGAGACAGGGGCCCGGGGAGGGC. It specifies CAWRQGPGEG. The entire CDR3 protein reads CAWRQGPGEGYTF.

A word on this clone: The read terminates 3 residues ahead of where the CDR3 ends, so the germline J gene completes it. The chain has TRBV5-1 and TRBJ2-2, with TRBD2 matching 9 bases. Germline assignment: CDR1 SGHRS and CDR2 YFSETQ. CDR3 length equals 19 residues. J gave up 0 bases and V 0 bases, and 9 bases lay outside the gene matches. The chain's CDR3 is CASSLAPGLATSNTGELFF. CDR3 bases read: TGCGCCAGCAGCTTGGCCCCCGGACTAGCGACATCGAACACCGGGGAG.

About this clone: The read ends 3 residues early relative to the CDR3; the germline J gene fills the gap. The chain combines TRBV7-8 with TRBJ2-1; a weak D match, TRBD1 (6 bases). The CDR3 has 15 amino acids. Trimming pared 5 bases from V and 5 bases from J, leaving 16 bases between. Germline lookup yields CDR1 SGHVS and CDR2 FQNEAQ. CDR3 bases read: TGTGCCAGCAGCCAACCGAGGGGGACGAACAATGAG. It translates to CASSQPRGTNNE. The entire CDR3 reads CASSQPRGTNNEQFF.

Points on this clone: The CDR3 goes on 3 residues after the read ends, and that part is filled in from the germline J gene. The chain uses TRBV19 and TRBJ2-3; TRBD1 matches at 9 bases. Germline CDR1 reads LNHDA; CDR2 reads SQIVND (reference sequence). The CDR3 sequence is 15 residues long. CDR3 sequence reads: CASSIEGTGHETQYF. The sequenced CDR3 bases are TGTGCCAGTAGTATAGAGGGGACAGGGCACGAGACG.

The sequenced CDR3 bases are TGTGCCAGTAGTCTCAAGACAGGGACTAACTATGGC. It yields the protein CASSLKTGTNYG. The CDR3 as a whole reads CASSLKTGTNYGYTF. The chain joins TRBV19 to TRBJ1-2, with 7 bases lining up with TRBD1. The read ends 3 residues shy of where the CDR3 ends; the end is completed using the germline J gene. V trimming: 5 bases; J trimming: 0 bases; junction bases outside the gene matches: 6. The germline V gene encodes CDR1 LNHDA and CDR2 SQIVND (reference sequence). The CDR3 spans 15 residues.

With regard to this clone: The CDR3 end falls 3 residues outside the read, so it is completed with the germline J gene. The chain carries TRBV30 and TRBJ2-1; 10 bases fit TRBD1. Germline-derived CDR1 and CDR2 are GTSNPN and SVGIG (reference sequence). V gave up 2 bases and J gave up 6 bases; unmatched junction bases: 4. This CDR3 spans 14 amino acids. CDR3: CAWSRGQGFNEQFF. The part of the CDR3 DNA that was read is TGTGCCTGGAGTAGGGGACAGGGGTTCAATGAG.

With respect to this clone: Sequencing ends 3 residues short of the CDR3 end; the germline J gene provides the rest. The chain links TRBV7-9 to TRBJ1-2; 9 bases fit TRBD1. Germline V CDR1 and CDR2: SEHNR, FQNEAQ (reference sequence). The CDR3 has 15 residues. Losses at the gene ends were 5 bases for V and 4 bases for J; bases not matched to a gene: 8. The covered CDR3 bases are TGTGCCAGCAGCCCAGGACAGGGGAGCGGCTATGGC. As protein: CASSPGQGSGYG. The whole CDR3 sequence reads CASSPGQGSGYGYTF. Drawing the rest from reference TRBV7-9 and TRBJ1-2, the complete variable domain is DTGVSQNPRHKITKRGQNVTFRCDPISEHNRLYWYRQTLGQGPEFLTYFQNEAQLEKSRLLSDRFSAERPKGSFSTLEIQRTEQGDSAMYLCASSPGQGSGYGYTFGSGTRLTVV.

A remark on this clone: The read falls 3 residues short of the CDR3 end, and the missing part is taken from the germline J gene. V gene TRBV19 combines with J gene TRBJ1-4; no clear D. Trimming shortened V by 5 bases and J by 8 bases, and 9 bases separated the two germline ends. Germline V CDR1 and CDR2: LNHDA, SQIVND (reference sequence). The CDR3 has 12 amino acids. The CDR3 loop is CASSAAGEKLFF. The sequenced part of the CDR3 DNA is TGTGCCAGTAGTGCCGCGGGGGAAAAA.

As concerns this clone: The CDR3 is cut off 3 residues early in the read; its end comes from the germline J gene. The rearrangement uses TRBV10-3 and TRBJ1-1; the D gene is possibly TRBD1 (5 bases). Germline V lookup: CDR1 ENHRY, CDR2 SYGVKD. This CDR3 spans 15 amino acids. V lost 0 bases and J lost 5, with 13 bases in between. The CDR3 is CAISESPRGGTEAFF. The CDR3 bases that were read are TGTGCCATCAGTGAGTCCCCGCGGGGGGGTACTGAA.

As to this clone: The read ends 3 residues early relative to the CDR3; the germline J gene fills the gap. This chain uses TRBV3-1 (or the pseudogene TRBV3-2) with TRBJ2-3; TRBD2 matches 7 bases. CDR3 length: 16 residues. In germline, CDR1 is LGHDT, CDR2 YNNKEL (reference sequence). Losses at the gene ends were 1 base for V and 2 bases for J; bases not matched to a gene: 6. The CDR3 loop is CASSQVSGGNTDTQYF. The sequenced part of the CDR3 DNA is TGTGCCAGCAGCCAAGTATCCGGGGGGAACACAGATACG.

Of note for this clone: The read terminates 3 residues ahead of where the CDR3 ends, so the germline J gene completes it. This chain uses TRBV29-1 with TRBJ2-3; perhaps TRBD1 as D (5 bases). From germline, CDR1 is SQVTM and CDR2 ANQGSEA. The CDR3 runs to 13 residues. Between the trimmed V and J ends, which lost 4 bases and 4 bases, there was a span of 12 bases. The CDR3 bases that were read are TGCAGCGTTGGGGGCAGGGTCTCAGATACG. It yields the protein CSVGGRVSDT. The CDR3 in its entirety is CSVGGRVSDTQYF.

Of note for this clone: The read terminates 3 residues ahead of where the CDR3 ends, so the germline J gene completes it. V is TRBV14 and J is TRBJ2-7; a possible D gene is TRBD2 (6 bases). The CDR3 consists of 15 residues. V gave up 4 bases and J gave up 2 bases, with 15 bases separating them. Germline V gene data show CDR1 as SGHDN and CDR2 as FVKESK. The sequenced CDR3 bases are TGTGCCAGCAGCCGGCGGCGGGACTCCCCCTACGAG. It translates to CASSRRRDSPYE. The whole CDR3 sequence is CASSRRRDSPYEQYF.